These T cell receptor beta chains were read from a single sample in a study of T cells in Graves' hyperthyroidism and ophthalmopathy. TCRdb passed the multiplex PCR reads through MiXCR, listing each CDR3 protein once. The top ten hold more than 25% of the sample, which has roughly 700,000 distinct CDR3 sequences, roughly 32% seen once. Sequencing input: blood. Receptor source: a middle-aged woman with Graves' hyperthyroidism. CDR3s include the opening cysteine and the closing phenylalanine or tryptophan. D genes are given only for firm matches. Expanded clones get a size class; other rows say once, few or many, or leave the size out.

CDR3nt | CDR3aa | v_gene | abundance | d_gene | j_gene
TGTGCCAGCAGCTTCACCCGGGACGACTACAATGAGCAGTTCTTC | CASSFTRDDYNEQFF | TRBV7-9 | . | . | TRBJ2-1
TGTGCCAGCAGCCAGACAGGGTCCCTCTACGAGCAGTACTTC | CASSQTGSLYEQYF | TRBV25-1 | many | TRBD1 | TRBJ2-7
TGTGCCAGCAGCCAGGAGGCTAGTCTGGACTTC | CASSQEASLDF | TRBV3-1 | few | . | TRBJ2-7
TGTGCCAGCTCCCCGACCCTCCATAATTCACCCCTCCACTTT | CASSPTLHNSPLHF | TRBV7-9 | many | . | TRBJ1-6
TGCGCCAGCAGAAGTAATTCACCCCTCCACTTT | CASRSNSPLHF | TRBV10-2 | many | . | TRBJ1-6
TGTGCCAGCAGTCCCATACCAAACCGGCATGGCTACACCTTC | CASSPIPNRHGYTF | TRBV27 | few | . | TRBJ1-2
TGTGCCACCCAACGGGGTCGCAATCAGCCCCAGCATTTT | CATQRGRNQPQHF | TRBV24-1 | many | . | TRBJ1-5
TGTGCCACCAGCACTAGGACAGGGGATGAAAAACTGTTTTTT | CATSTRTGDEKLFF | TRBV15 | . | TRBD1 | TRBJ1-4
TGCAGCGCGGCAATTGGCTCTAGCACAGATACGCAGTATTTT | CSAAIGSSTDTQYF | TRBV29-1 | . | . | TRBJ2-3
TGTGCCAGCAGTTCCTGGACTAGCGGGACTCCCGAGCAGTACTTC | CASSSWTSGTPEQYF | TRBV28 | few | TRBD2 | TRBJ2-7
TGCAGCGTGACGTCCGGCGAGCAGTACTTC | CSVTSGEQYF | TRBV29-1 | . | . | TRBJ2-7
TGTGCCAGCAGCGCCCTGGGGCGGAACAATGAGCAGTTCTTC | CASSALGRNNEQFF | TRBV12-3/TRBV12-4 | . | . | TRBJ2-1